This paragraph covers one T cell receptor (beta chain) sequence. What this receptor recognizes is not known. It has no much larger one-base neighbor in the sample; base qualities were not kept. The data were obtained in a study of T cell changes during pregnancy in multiple sclerosis (dated by TCRdb to the late 2010s). With regard to the full study: Changes in the T cell repertoire over the course of pregnancy were examined in this study in women with multiple sclerosis.

The library was produced with the immunoSEQ multiplex PCR assay. TCRdb took over this immuneACCESS table, retaining in-frame rearrangements with V and J assigned. Such tables are incomplete; in checked studies, under half of the missing clones stem from an unresolved V gene, and the remainder is unexplained. The sample has 55,000 to 70,000 clones on record, about 93% of them singletons. The top ten constitute roughly 1.4% of the sample. CDR1 is given as MGHRA and CDR2 as YSYEKL, both from the germline V gene. The cysteine opens and the phenylalanine closes a CDR3 of 16 amino acids. Only the CDR3 DNA is retained, 48 bases long and in frame from the first base. V is trimmed back by 4 bases and J by 2 bases, and the junction contains 10 bases that no gene match accounts for.

The starting material was peripheral blood, obtained in the third trimester of pregnancy. The rearranged chain carries TRBV4-1 and TRBJ1-1; TRBD1 agrees with 7 junctional bases. The sequence was collected from a female donor in good health, enrolled as a control in a pregnancy study. The bases read TGCGCCAGCAGCCGCCGAACAGGGGCGGAAAACACTGAAGCTTTCTTT. It codes for CASSRRTGAENTEAFF.